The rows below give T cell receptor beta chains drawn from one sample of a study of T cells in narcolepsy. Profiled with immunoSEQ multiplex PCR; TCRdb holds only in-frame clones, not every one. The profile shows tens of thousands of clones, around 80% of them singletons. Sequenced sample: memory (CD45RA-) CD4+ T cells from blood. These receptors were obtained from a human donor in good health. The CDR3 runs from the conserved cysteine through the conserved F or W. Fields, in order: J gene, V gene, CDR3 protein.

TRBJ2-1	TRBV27	CASSHLSGSLGSDTYNEQFF
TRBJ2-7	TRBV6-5	CASSYSQLGNEQYF
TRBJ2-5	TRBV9	CASSVGYRAETQYF
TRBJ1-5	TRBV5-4	CASSLAEGGDQPQHF
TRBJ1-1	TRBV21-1	CASSTGANTEAFF
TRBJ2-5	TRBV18	CASSPPDSQETQYF
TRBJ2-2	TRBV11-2	CASSPRRMNTGELFF
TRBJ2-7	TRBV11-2	CASRGPTSGGYEQYF
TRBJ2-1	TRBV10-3	CAISVWAYNEQFF
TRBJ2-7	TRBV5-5	CASSLLTGTYEQYF
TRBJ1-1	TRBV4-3	CASSQVTGGNTEAFF
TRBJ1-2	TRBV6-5	CASTQGGIYTF
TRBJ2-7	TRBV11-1	CASSLAPSGTYEQYF
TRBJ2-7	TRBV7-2	CASSFAGGEQYF
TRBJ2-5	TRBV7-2	CASSYPRTGPETQYF
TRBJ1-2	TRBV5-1	CASSSGQAEGGYTF
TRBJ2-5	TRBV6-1	CASSEGGQRFLETQYF
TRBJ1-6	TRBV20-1	CSARRQVSLHF
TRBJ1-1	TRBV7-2	CASSLLVKNTEAFF
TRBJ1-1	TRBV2	CASSESGRLTEAFF
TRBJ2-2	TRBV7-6	CASSLFQGDTGELFF
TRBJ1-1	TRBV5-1	CASSSGQGWAFF
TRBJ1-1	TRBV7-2	CASTPPTGRDTEAFF
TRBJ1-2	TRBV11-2	CASSLVPGLYGYTF
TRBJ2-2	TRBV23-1	CASSPSRTGSNTGELFF
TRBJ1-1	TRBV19	CASSTQGWGEAFF
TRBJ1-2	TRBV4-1	CASSQSQGEDYGYTF
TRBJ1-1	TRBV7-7	CASSPGLGDTEAFF
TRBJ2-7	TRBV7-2	CASSYTLGEQYF
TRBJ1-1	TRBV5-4	CASSFAGGTEAFF
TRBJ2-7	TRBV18	CASSPPVGSHEQYF
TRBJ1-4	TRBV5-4	CASSLAGLGEKLFF
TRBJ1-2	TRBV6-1	CASREPTGPYGYTF
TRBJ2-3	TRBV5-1	CASSLVPSGGTDTQYF
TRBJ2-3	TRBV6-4	CASAQGRGDTQYF
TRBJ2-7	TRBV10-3	CATAQEPYEQYF
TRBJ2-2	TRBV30	CAWSRQGVGTGELFF
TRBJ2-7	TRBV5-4	CASSPGGRPYEQYF
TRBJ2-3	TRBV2	CASSVGTGRSDTQYF
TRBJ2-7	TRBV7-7	CASSPTGGEQYF
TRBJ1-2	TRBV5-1	CASSLTGSNYGYTF
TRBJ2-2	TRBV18	CASSQLATGELFF
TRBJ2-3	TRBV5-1	CASSFGAGGTDTQYF
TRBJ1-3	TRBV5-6	CASSLVRAGNTIYF
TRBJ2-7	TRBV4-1	CASSQEARGGRVNEQYF